This TCR beta chain was found in a study of Tregs in tolerant kidney transplant recipients. General study findings and limits: Validation in larger populations is needed because few patients were studied. Biological reproducibility was not directly addressed, but technical replication error appeared minimal. Tregs expanded with activated donor B cells seemed most donor-specific.

V was trimmed by 6 bases and J by 2 bases, leaving 8 bases between them. Looked up from germline, CDR1 is MNHEY and CDR2 is SVGAGI. This CDR3 contains 12 residues. Only in-frame clones appear in the TCRdb table, and some are missing; sequencing was by immunoSEQ multiplex PCR. The repertoire holds some 250,000 clones, about four fifths seen once, with about 0.64% in the top ten. Thawed PBMCs were FACS-sorted into unstimulated CD4+CD25+CD127- regulatory T cells, CD4+CD25- non-regulatory cells, CD4 and CD8 cells. Regarding this clone: Its antigen remains unknown.

Sample: CD4+ T cells from blood. The chain combines TRBV6-5 with TRBJ2-7; no firm D call. This TCR came from a human donor in good health. The CDR3 loop is CASSRNTYEQYF. The CDR3 DNA sequence: TGTGCCAGCAGCCGGAACACCTACGAGCAGTACTTC.